The clone carrying this T cell receptor (beta chain) was seen only once. The data were taken from a study of blood T cell repertoires in COVID-19. Measured with immunoSEQ multiplex PCR; TCRdb has only the in-frame clones, and not every one. The sample has a few hundred thousand clones, approximately 83% seen once. The CDR3 sequence is 17 residues long. Germline V gives CDR1 SQVTM, CDR2 ANQGSEA. Trimming took 0 bases from V and 0 from J, leaving 14 bases between them. The clonotype was recovered from a woman in her 40s with acute COVID-19. The specimen sequenced was PBMCs or T cells enriched from blood (not recorded which). J is TRBJ2-2 and V is TRBV29-1, with D unclear. DNA for the CDR3: TGCAGCGTTGAAGAGGGCTTTGCAAAAGCGAACACCGGGGAGCTGTTTTTT. Translation: CSVEEGFAKANTGELFF.